Listed below are T cell receptor beta chains from one sample, sequenced in a study of Ad26.COV2.S vaccination and SARS-CoV-2 variants. Sequencing used immunoSEQ multiplex PCR; TCRdb keeps in-frame clones, though not all of them. Of more than 150,000 clones detected, roughly 85% appear once; the ten largest clones hold 5% to 7%. The source material was peripheral blood, sampled after recovery from COVID-19. Source of these receptors: a human donor who had recovered from COVID-19. Each CDR3 is given with its conserved first and last residue. Each record gives: clone size, J gene, D gene, V gene, CDR3 DNA, CDR3 protein. The D gene is left open where the match is weak. Some rows mark clone size as missing; the rest say once, few, many or name a class of expanded clone.

>.|TRBJ1-5|.|TRBV21-1
TGTGCCAGCAGCAAAGGATTGGAGCAGGGGAGACGCAATCAGCCCCAGCATTTT
CASSKGLEQGRRNQPQHF
>.|TRBJ2-2|.|TRBV12-3/TRBV12-4
TGTGCCAGCAGTTCTGCGCCGGGGGAGCTGTTTTTT
CASSSAPGELFF
>.|TRBJ2-5|TRBD1|TRBV7-9
TGTGCCAGCAGCTCAAGCAGGGGGCTAGAGACCCAGTACTTC
CASSSSRGLETQYF
>.|TRBJ1-2|.|TRBV27
TGTGCCAGCAGTTTAATGGCGGGGAACCGCTATGGCTACACCTTC
CASSLMAGNRYGYTF
>.|TRBJ1-2|.|TRBV5-1
TGCGCCAGCAGCTTGCAGTTGGGTACAGCCAAAGGCTACACCTTC
CASSLQLGTAKGYTF
>few|TRBJ2-7|TRBD2|TRBV5-1
TGCGCCAGCAGCTTGGGTAGCGGGGGATCAACCTCCTACGAGCAGTACTTC
CASSLGSGGSTSYEQYF
>.|TRBJ1-5|.|TRBV28
TGTGCCAGCAGTTTGGACTCCCAGGGGAATCAGCCCCAGCATTTT
CASSLDSQGNQPQHF
>few|TRBJ1-1|.|TRBV4-1
TGCGCCAGCAGCCACGTCCGTGGCACTGAAGCTTTCTTT
CASSHVRGTEAFF
>.|TRBJ1-1|.|TRBV7-3
TGTGCCAGCAGCTCCCAAGGGGGCACTGAAGCTTTCTTT
CASSSQGGTEAFF
>once|TRBJ2-1|.|TRBV5-1
TGCGCCAGCAGCTTGAGTGGGGGTGTTGCCTACAATGAGCAGTTCTTC
CASSLSGGVAYNEQFF
>.|TRBJ2-5|TRBD2|TRBV6-6
TGTGCCAGCAGTTACCGGGGGGGTTTCCAAGAGACCCAGTACTTC
CASSYRGGFQETQYF
>.|TRBJ2-3|TRBD2|TRBV20-1
TGCAGTGCTAGTCTCCGGCTAGCGGTTAGCACAGATACGCAGTATTTT
CSASLRLAVSTDTQYF
>.|TRBJ1-2|.|TRBV12-3/TRBV12-4
TGTGCCAGCAGTAACTGGACGGCCTATGGCTACACCTTC
CASSNWTAYGYTF
>.|TRBJ2-7|TRBD2|TRBV10-2
TGCGCCACCGGAGAGGGCGGGGGTTATTACGAGCAGTACTTC
CATGEGGGYYEQYF
>.|TRBJ1-2|.|TRBV5-6
TGTGCCAGCAGCTCGGCCCACAAGAACTATGGCTACACCTTC
CASSSAHKNYGYTF
>.|TRBJ2-3|.|TRBV7-3
TGTGCCAGCAGCTCGGACGGCACTAGCACAGATACGCAGTATTTT
CASSSDGTSTDTQYF
>.|TRBJ2-1|TRBD2|TRBV4-1
TGCGCCAGCAGCCAGGACGGGACTAGCGGGTACAATGAGCAGTTCTTC
CASSQDGTSGYNEQFF
>.|TRBJ2-7|.|TRBV14
TGTGCCAGCAGCCCAGGGACATCCTACGAGCAGTACTTC
CASSPGTSYEQYF
>.|TRBJ1-2|.|TRBV4-2
TGTGCCAGCAGCCAAGATGTCCGGGATGGCTACACCTTC
CASSQDVRDGYTF
>.|TRBJ1-2|.|TRBV19
TGTGCCAGTAGTTTACAGGGTTTAGGCGGCTACACCTTC
CASSLQGLGGYTF
>few|TRBJ2-1|TRBD1|TRBV5-4
TGTGCCAGCAGCTCCGGACAGGGGAGGACCTACAATGAGCAGTTCTTC
CASSSGQGRTYNEQFF
>once|TRBJ1-6|.|TRBV7-2
TGTGCCAGCAGCTTAGCGACAGATAATTCACCCCTCCACTTT
CASSLATDNSPLHF
>many|TRBJ2-7|.|TRBV10-1
TGCGCCAGCAGTGAAGGAGGGTCCTACGAGCAGTACTTC
CASSEGGSYEQYF
>.|TRBJ1-4|.|TRBV5-6
TGTGCCAGCAGCTTGGAGGGTCCACGTGCAACTAATGAAAAACTGTTTTTT
CASSLEGPRATNEKLFF
>.|TRBJ1-2|.|TRBV2
TGTGCCAGCAGTTCGGACAGCTCCTTATATGGCTACACCTTC
CASSSDSSLYGYTF
>.|TRBJ2-5|.|TRBV7-9
TGTGCCAGCACCCTAGGGGGTTCTTACCAAGAGACCCAGTACTTC
CASTLGGSYQETQYF
>once|TRBJ2-6|TRBD1|TRBV6-6
TGTGCCAGCAGTCGGTTCTCGGGACAGGGGAGCTCTGGGGCCAACGTCCTGACTTTC
CASSRFSGQGSSGANVLTF
>.|TRBJ2-1|TRBD2|TRBV9
TGTGCCAGCAGCCCCACTAGCGAACTCAATGAGCAGTTCTTC
CASSPTSELNEQFF
>.|TRBJ2-7|TRBD2|TRBV11-2
TGTGCCAGCAGCTTAGGGATAGCGGGAACCTACGAGCAGTACTTC
CASSLGIAGTYEQYF